This TCR beta chain was captured by sequencing in a study of blood T cell repertoires in COVID-19. The germline V gene has CDR1 LNHDA and CDR2 SQIVND (reference sequence). The CDR3 sequence is 13 residues long. V lost 3 bases to trimming and J lost 3 bases, with 6 bases between them. The method was immunoSEQ multiplex PCR; TCRdb's version includes in-frame clones alone and lacks a portion of them. The profile shows roughly 180,000 clones, approximately 83% of them singletons. This clone was picked up many times. The material sequenced was peripheral blood. The receptor was isolated from a man in his fifties or sixties with acute or convalescent COVID-19. V and J are TRBV19 and TRBJ2-1, with D uncertain. CDR3 in amino acids: CASSIQLYNEQFF. The CDR3, as DNA: TGTGCCAGTAGTATTCAACTCTACAATGAGCAGTTCTTC.